The 7 T cell receptor beta chains presented below share a single source sample, sequenced in a study of CD8 T cells in ankylosing spondylitis. Notes on the study in general: Ankylosing spondylitis blood seemed to carry a telltale TCR beta motif made of eight or nine highly homologous variants.

For these TCRs, the target antigens are not known. One entry per CDR3 protein results from TCRdb running MiXCR on the 5' RACE reads. This table has approximately 300,000 distinct CDR3 sequences, 6.5% to 10% appearing once. The sequenced sample consisted of blood, either unsorted or a sorted T cell fraction (not recorded which). These receptors were obtained from a male donor with ankylosing spondylitis.

The V call is TRBV9, the J call TRBJ2-1; TRBD2 matches 7 bases. Germline CDR1 SGDLS, CDR2 YYNGEE. There are 19 residues in the CDR3. J lost 0 bases, V lost 0 bases, and 12 bases had no gene match. This CDR3 is CASSVDGRKTRSSYNEQFF. CDR3 in DNA: TGTGCCAGCAGCGTAGACGGGAGGAAAACCCGCAGCTCCTACAATGAGCAGTTCTTC.

Many counts were recorded for this clonotype. The rearrangement links TRBV12-3 or TRBV12-4 to TRBJ2-2; 8 bases are shared with TRBD2. After removal of 7 bases from V and 5 bases from J, the junction contained 0 bases not matched to a gene. The CDR3 has 12 amino acids. Here the CDR3 reads CASTGGTGELFF. The CDR3 region has the DNA TGTGCCAGCACGGGAGGGACCGGGGAGCTGTTTTTT.

This chain joins TRBV20-1 and TRBJ2-1, with 12 nucleotides matching TRBD2. Per germline, CDR1 DFQATT and CDR2 SNEGSKA (reference sequence). The CDR3 contains 19 residues. CDR3 loop: CWGHGGILAGGGAHNEQFF. The CDR3 DNA is TGCTGGGGCCATGGGGGCATACTAGCGGGAGGCGGGGCCCACAATGAGCAGTTCTTC.

The chain recombines TRBV12-3 or TRBV12-4 with TRBJ2-7; D is possibly TRBD1 (6 bases). This CDR3 contains 14 residues. V dropped 6 bases and J dropped 3 bases, with 15 bases sitting between them. Here the CDR3 reads CASSLPGTIYEQYF. The CDR3 DNA follows: TGTGCCAGCAGCCTACCCGGGACAATCTACGAGCAGTACTTC.

The gene calls are TRBV6-2 or TRBV6-3 and TRBJ2-2; a possible D gene is TRBD2 (5 bases). This CDR3 contains 14 residues. Germline CDR1 is MNHEY and CDR2 is SVGEGT. V was pared by 5 bases and J by 1 base, with 8 bases between. CDR3 in amino acids: CASSRRGNTGELFF. The DNA of the CDR3 is TGTGCCAGCAGTCGCCGGGGGAACACCGGGGAGCTGTTTTTT.

This CDR3 is CASSLVVSGEAFF. CDR3 sequence (DNA): TGCGCCAGCAGCTTAGTCGTGAGTGGTGAAGCTTTCTTT. The J gene is TRBJ1-1, the V gene TRBV5-1; D is unresolved. The CDR3 spans 13 residues. Germline CDR1 SGHRS, CDR2 YFSETQ. V dropped 2 bases and J dropped 7 bases, with 12 bases sitting between them.

This clonotype was seen more than once but under ten times. The J gene is TRBJ2-5, the V gene TRBV7-2; D unclear. V was cut by 1 base and J by 6 bases, with 18 bases left in between. The CDR3 runs to 16 residues. The germline V gene encodes CDR1 SGHTA and CDR2 FQGNSA. The CDR3 sequence: CASSLELGNPPQTQYF. The CDR3 region has the DNA TGTGCCAGCAGCTTAGAGTTGGGGAACCCCCCCCAGACCCAGTACTTC. Using reference TRBV7-2 and TRBJ2-5 for the parts outside the CDR3, the full variable domain is GAGVSQSPSNKVTEKGKDVELRCDPISGHTALYWYRQSLGQGLEFLIYFQGNSAPDKSGLPSDRFSAERTGGSVSTLTIQRTQQEDSAVYLCASSLELGNPPQTQYFGPGTRLLVL.